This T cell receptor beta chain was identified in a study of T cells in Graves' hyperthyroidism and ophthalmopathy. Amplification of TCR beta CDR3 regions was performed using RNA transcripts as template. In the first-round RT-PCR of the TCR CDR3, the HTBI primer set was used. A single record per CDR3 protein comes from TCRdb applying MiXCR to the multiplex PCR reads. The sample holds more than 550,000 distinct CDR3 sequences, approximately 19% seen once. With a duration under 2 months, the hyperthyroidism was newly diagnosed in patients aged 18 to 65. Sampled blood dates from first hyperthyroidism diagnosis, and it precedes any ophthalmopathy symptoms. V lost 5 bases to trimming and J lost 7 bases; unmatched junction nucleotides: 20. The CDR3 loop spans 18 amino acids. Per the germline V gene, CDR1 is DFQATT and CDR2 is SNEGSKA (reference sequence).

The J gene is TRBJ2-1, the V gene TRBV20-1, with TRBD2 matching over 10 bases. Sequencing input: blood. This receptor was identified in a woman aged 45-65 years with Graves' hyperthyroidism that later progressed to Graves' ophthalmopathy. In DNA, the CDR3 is TGCAGTGCTCCCCGAGGGGAGCGGGGGGGTCCCTTTGATAATGAGCAGTTCTTC. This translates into CSAPRGERGGPFDNEQFF.